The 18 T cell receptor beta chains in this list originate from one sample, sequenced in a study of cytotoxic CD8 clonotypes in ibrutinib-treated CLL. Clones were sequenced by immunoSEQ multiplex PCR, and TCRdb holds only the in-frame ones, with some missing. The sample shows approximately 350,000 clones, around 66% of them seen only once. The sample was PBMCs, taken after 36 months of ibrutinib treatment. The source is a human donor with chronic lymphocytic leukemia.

CDR3 DNA sequence: TGTGCCAGCAGCCGGACGTATACCTACGAGCAGTACTTC. Translating gives CASSRTYTYEQYF. The rearrangement links TRBV27 to TRBJ2-7; unclear D gene. Trimming removed 6 bases at V and 2 bases at J, with 11 bases between. The germline V gene encodes CDR1 MNHEY and CDR2 SMNVEV (reference sequence). This CDR3 has 13 amino acids.

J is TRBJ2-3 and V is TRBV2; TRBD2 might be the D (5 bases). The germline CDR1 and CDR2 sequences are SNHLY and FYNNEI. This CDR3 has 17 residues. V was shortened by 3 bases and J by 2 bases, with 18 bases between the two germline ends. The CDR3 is CASSDSASPENTDTQYF. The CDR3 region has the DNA TGTGCCAGCAGTGATAGCGCTAGCCCTGAAAACACAGATACGCAGTATTTT. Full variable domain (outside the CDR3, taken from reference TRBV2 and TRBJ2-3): EPEVTQTPSHQVTQMGQEVILRCVPISNHLYFYWYRQILGQKVEFLVSFYNNEISEKSEIFDDQFSVERPDGSNFTLKIRSTKLEDSAMYFCASSDSASPENTDTQYFGPGTRLTVL.

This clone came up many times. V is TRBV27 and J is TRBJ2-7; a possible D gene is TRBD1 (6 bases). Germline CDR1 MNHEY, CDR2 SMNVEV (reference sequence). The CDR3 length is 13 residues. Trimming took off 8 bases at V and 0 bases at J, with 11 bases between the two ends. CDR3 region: CASRDTSSYEQYF. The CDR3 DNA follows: TGTGCCAGCCGGGACACGAGCTCCTACGAGCAGTACTTC.

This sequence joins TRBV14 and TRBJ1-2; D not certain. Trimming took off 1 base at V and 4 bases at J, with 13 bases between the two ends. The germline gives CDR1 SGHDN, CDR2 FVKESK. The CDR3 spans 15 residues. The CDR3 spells CASSQAPARFYGYTF. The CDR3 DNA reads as TGTGCCAGCAGCCAAGCCCCCGCCAGGTTCTATGGCTACACCTTC.

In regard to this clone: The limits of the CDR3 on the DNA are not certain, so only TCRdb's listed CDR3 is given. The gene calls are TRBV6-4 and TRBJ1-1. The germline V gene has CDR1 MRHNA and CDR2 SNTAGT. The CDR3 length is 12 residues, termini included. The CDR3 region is CASSEWGHGTFF.

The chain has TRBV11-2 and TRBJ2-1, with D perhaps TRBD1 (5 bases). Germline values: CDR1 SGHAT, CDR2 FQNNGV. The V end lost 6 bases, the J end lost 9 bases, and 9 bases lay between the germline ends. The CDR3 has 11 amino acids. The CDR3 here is CASRLRGEQFF. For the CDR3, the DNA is TGTGCCAGCAGACTAAGGGGTGAGCAGTTCTTC.

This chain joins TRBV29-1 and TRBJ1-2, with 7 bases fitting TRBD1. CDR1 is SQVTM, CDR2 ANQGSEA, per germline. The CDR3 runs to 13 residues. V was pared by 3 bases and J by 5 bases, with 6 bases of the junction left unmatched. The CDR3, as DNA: TGCAGCGTTGACCATACAGGGGATTATGGCTACACCTTC. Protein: CSVDHTGDYGYTF. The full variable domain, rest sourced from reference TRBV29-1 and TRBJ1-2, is SAVISQKPSRDICQRGTSLTIQCQVDSQVTMMFWYRQQPGQSLTLIATANQGSEATYESGFVIDKFPISRPNLTFSTLTVSNMSPEDSSIYLCSVDHTGDYGYTFGSGTRLTVV.

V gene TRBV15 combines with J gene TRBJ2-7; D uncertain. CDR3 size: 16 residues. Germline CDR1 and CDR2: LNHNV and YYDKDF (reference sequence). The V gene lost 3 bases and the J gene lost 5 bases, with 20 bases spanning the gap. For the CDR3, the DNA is TGTGCCACCAGCAGTGGGGTTGCTCCCCGGAGAAACGAGCAGTACTTC. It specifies CATSSGVAPRRNEQYF.

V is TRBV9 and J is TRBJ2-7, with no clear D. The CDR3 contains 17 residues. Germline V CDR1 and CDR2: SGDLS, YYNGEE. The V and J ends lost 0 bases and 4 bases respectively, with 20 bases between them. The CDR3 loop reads CASSVGSYGILEYEQYF. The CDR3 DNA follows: TGTGCCAGCAGCGTAGGGTCTTATGGAATACTTGAGTACGAGCAGTACTTC. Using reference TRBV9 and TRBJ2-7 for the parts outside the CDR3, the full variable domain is DSGVTQTPKHLITATGQRVTLRCSPRSGDLSVYWYQQSLDQGLQFLIQYYNGEERAKGNILERFSAQQFPDLHSELNLSSLELGDSALYFCASSVGSYGILEYEQYFGPGTRLTVT.

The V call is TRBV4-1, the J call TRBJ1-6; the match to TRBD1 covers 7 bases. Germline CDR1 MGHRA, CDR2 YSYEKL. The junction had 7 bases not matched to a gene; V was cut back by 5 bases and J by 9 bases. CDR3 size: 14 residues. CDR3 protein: CASSTTGAGSPLHF. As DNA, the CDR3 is TGCGCCAGCAGCACCACAGGGGCGGGTTCACCCCTCCACTTT.

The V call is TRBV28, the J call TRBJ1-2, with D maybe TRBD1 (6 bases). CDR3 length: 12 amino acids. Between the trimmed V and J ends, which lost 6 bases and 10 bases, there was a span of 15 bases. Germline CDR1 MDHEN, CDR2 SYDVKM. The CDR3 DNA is TGTGCCAGCAGCCCGCGCAGGGGTATCTACACCTTC. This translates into CASSPRRGIYTF.

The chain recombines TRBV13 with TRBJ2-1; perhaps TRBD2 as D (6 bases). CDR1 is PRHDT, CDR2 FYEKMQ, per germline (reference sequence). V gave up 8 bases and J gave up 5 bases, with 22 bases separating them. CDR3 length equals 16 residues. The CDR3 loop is CASARRGGVGDNEQFF. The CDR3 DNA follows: TGTGCCAGCGCCAGGCGGGGCGGGGTGGGCGACAATGAGCAGTTCTTC. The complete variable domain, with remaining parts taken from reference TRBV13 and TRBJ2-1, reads AAGVIQSPRHLIKEKRETATLKCYPIPRHDTVYWYQQGPGQDPQFLISFYEKMQSDKGSIPDRFSAQQFSDYHSELNMSSLELGDSALYFCASARRGGVGDNEQFFGPGTRLTVL.

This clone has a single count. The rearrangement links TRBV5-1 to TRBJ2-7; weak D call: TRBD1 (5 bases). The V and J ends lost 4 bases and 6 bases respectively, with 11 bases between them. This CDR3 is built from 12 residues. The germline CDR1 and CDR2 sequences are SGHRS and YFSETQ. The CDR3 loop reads CASSPDTVEQYF. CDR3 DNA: TGCGCCAGCAGCCCGGACACAGTCGAGCAGTACTTC.

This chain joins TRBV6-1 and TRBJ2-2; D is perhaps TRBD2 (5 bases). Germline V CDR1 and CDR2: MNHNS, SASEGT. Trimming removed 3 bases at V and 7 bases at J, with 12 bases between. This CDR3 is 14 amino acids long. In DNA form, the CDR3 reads TGTGCCAGCAGTGACCTACTAGGCGGCGGGGAGCTGTTTTTT. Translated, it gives CASSDLLGGGELFF.

The CDR3 reads CASSYFTGMNTEAFF. In nucleotides, the CDR3 is TGTGCCAGCAGCTATTTTACTGGAATGAACACTGAAGCTTTCTTT. The chain links TRBV13 to TRBJ1-1; no firm D call. CDR3 size: 15 residues. CDR1 PRHDT and CDR2 FYEKMQ come from the germline V gene (reference sequence). The V end was cut by 4 bases, the J end by 0 bases, with 12 bases between. Based on the CDR3 plus reference TRBV13 and TRBJ1-1, the full variable domain is AAGVIQSPRHLIKEKRETATLKCYPIPRHDTVYWYQQGPGQDPQFLISFYEKMQSDKGSIPDRFSAQQFSDYHSELNMSSLELGDSALYFCASSYFTGMNTEAFFGQGTRLTVV.

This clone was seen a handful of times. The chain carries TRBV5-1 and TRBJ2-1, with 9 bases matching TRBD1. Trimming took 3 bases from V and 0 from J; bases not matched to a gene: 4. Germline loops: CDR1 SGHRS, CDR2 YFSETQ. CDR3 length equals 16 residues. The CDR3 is CASSSGTGSSYNEQFF. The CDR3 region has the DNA TGCGCCAGCAGCTCAGGGACAGGGAGCTCCTACAATGAGCAGTTCTTC.

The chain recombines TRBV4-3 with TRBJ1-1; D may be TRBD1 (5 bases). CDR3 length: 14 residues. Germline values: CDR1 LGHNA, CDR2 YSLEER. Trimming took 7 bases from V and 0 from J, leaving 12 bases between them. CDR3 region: CASTLDSMNTEAFF. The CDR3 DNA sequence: TGCGCCAGCACCCTAGACAGCATGAACACTGAAGCTTTCTTT.

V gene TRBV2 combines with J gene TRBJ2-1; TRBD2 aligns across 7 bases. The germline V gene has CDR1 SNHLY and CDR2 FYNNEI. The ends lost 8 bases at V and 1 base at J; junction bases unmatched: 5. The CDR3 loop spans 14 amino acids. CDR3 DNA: TGTGCCAGCTCCCGGGAGGTGTCCTACAATGAGCAGTTCTTC. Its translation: CASSREVSYNEQFF.